A selection of T cell receptor beta chains follows, all from one sample in a study of OX40 agonist ivuxolimab in advanced cancers. Method: immunoSEQ multiplex PCR; TCRdb's copy keeps in-frame clones and lacks some. The sample lists roughly 77,000 clones; roughly 92% were seen once. Sequenced here: CD4+ or CD8+ T cells sorted from blood, sampled in a trial of the OX40 agonist ivuxolimab. The receptors were gathered from an adult with an advanced solid tumor such as melanoma, head and neck, liver or kidney cancer. Both conserved end residues are part of each CDR3. D genes are given only for firm matches. Rows may omit the clone size; those that give it use once, few, many or a size class.

cdr3_nt cdr3_aa clone_size j_call d_call v_call
TGTGCCAGCAGGTTGGGGGAAGGACCTAATTCACCCCTCCACTTT CASRLGEGPNSPLHF . TRBJ1-6 . TRBV6-1
TGCAGCGTTCTGACAGGGGAGGGCTACACCTTC CSVLTGEGYTF few TRBJ1-2 TRBD1 TRBV29-1
TGTGCCAGTAGTATAGGGGAGGGGTACGAGCAGTACTTC CASSIGEGYEQYF once TRBJ2-7 TRBD2 TRBV19
TGTGCCAGCAGCAACCGGGACGGAGAGCCCTACGAGCAGTACTTC CASSNRDGEPYEQYF . TRBJ2-7 . TRBV6-1
TGTGCCAGCAGTGACGGGCGGGAGCTCTACAATGAGCAGTTCTTC CASSDGRELYNEQFF . TRBJ2-1 TRBD2 TRBV6-1
TGTGCCAGCAGCTTAGATTGGGGACTAGCGAAAACTAGACTACAAGAGACCCAGTACTTC CASSLDWGLAKTRLQETQYF . TRBJ2-5 TRBD2 TRBV11-2
TGTGCCAGTAGTTTGGGACAGGGCACAGATACGCAGTATTTT CASSLGQGTDTQYF . TRBJ2-3 TRBD1 TRBV19
TGTGCCAGCAGCACTGACAGGAGCTCTGGAAACACCATATATTTT CASSTDRSSGNTIYF . TRBJ1-3 . TRBV6-6
TGCGCCAGCAGCTTGGTGGCTTCTGGAAACACCATATATTTT CASSLVASGNTIYF . TRBJ1-3 . TRBV5-1
TGTGCCAGCAGTTACTATGGAAACAATCAGCCCCAGCATTTT CASSYYGNNQPQHF . TRBJ1-5 . TRBV6-6
TGTGCCAGCAGCTTCAATCGAAAGACAGACGGGTATGAAAAACTGTTTTTT CASSFNRKTDGYEKLFF . TRBJ1-4 . TRBV5-8
TGTGCCAGCAGTGCCTCTGGGGGGTGGGGCTACACCTTC CASSASGGWGYTF once TRBJ1-2 . TRBV6-1
TGTGCCAGCAGCTTAGCCCCTAGCGGGGTTAGAGACTTC CASSLAPSGVRDF few TRBJ2-4 TRBD2 TRBV7-8
TGTGCCAGTATCGGGACCGTTCGCGGGGAGCTGTTTTTT CASIGTVRGELFF . TRBJ2-2 . TRBV19
TGTGCCAGCTCCCCGGGAGCAGATACGCAGTATTTT CASSPGADTQYF once TRBJ2-3 . TRBV18
TGTGCCAGCAGTGTGCCTGGCGGGGGGCCCACAGATACGCAGTATTTT CASSVPGGGPTDTQYF . TRBJ2-3 TRBD2 TRBV27
TGTGCCAGGGACCAGCCCCAGCATTTT CARDQPQHF . TRBJ1-5 . TRBV6-1
TGTGCCAGCAGCTGGAGACAGGTAGCCTGGGAGCAGTACTTC CASSWRQVAWEQYF once TRBJ2-7 . TRBV5-8
TGTGCCTGGAGTGCCCTCTCCGCCACGGAGGGTGAGCAGTTCTTC CAWSALSATEGEQFF . TRBJ2-1 . TRBV30
TGTGCCAGCAGTCCGACAGGTTCCTATGGCTACACCTTC CASSPTGSYGYTF . TRBJ1-2 . TRBV6-5
TGTGCCAGCAGCTTAGACCCGGGGGGCACAGATACGCAGTATTTT CASSLDPGGTDTQYF once TRBJ2-3 . TRBV5-4
TGTGCCAGCAGCGTCGGACAGGGCCAAAAGACCCAGTACTTC CASSVGQGQKTQYF . TRBJ2-5 TRBD1 TRBV5-6
TGTGCCAGCAGCTCGTACGGGACAAGGTATGGCTACACCTTC CASSSYGTRYGYTF . TRBJ1-2 . TRBV5-6
TGTGCCAGTAGTACCTCGGGACAGAAGAACACTGAAGCTTTCTTT CASSTSGQKNTEAFF . TRBJ1-1 TRBD1 TRBV19
TGTGCCACCACCCCCCGACAGGGGGCTTCTTCACCCCTCCACTTT CATTPRQGASSPLHF once TRBJ1-6 TRBD1 TRBV6-1
TGTGCCAGCAGTTTGGGCACCTCGGGCTCCTACGAGCAGTACTTC CASSLGTSGSYEQYF . TRBJ2-7 . TRBV27
TGTGCCAGCTCACCAATCGAGGGGACGGATCAGTACTTC CASSPIEGTDQYF . TRBJ2-7 . TRBV18
TGTGCCAGTAGTATGACAAGCGGGGAATATAGTTCACCCCTCCACTTT CASSMTSGEYSSPLHF . TRBJ1-6 . TRBV19
TGTGCCAGCAGCACCCAGGACAGCCGCTCTAACTATGGCTACACCTTC CASSTQDSRSNYGYTF . TRBJ1-2 . TRBV4-2
TGTGCCATCAGCGACGGGACTAGCGGGAAGATCGTCGATGAGCAGTTCTTC CAISDGTSGKIVDEQFF . TRBJ2-1 TRBD2 TRBV10-3
TGTGCCACCAGCAGCGACACAGGCTCTAGCACAGATACGCAGTATTTT CATSSDTGSSTDTQYF once TRBJ2-3 . TRBV15
TGTGCCAGCAGCTTGCGGGCCGGGAACACTGAAGCTTTCTTT CASSLRAGNTEAFF . TRBJ1-1 . TRBV7-3
TGTGCCAGCAGGACAGGGGTCCATGAAAAACTGTTTTTT CASRTGVHEKLFF . TRBJ1-4 TRBD1 TRBV2
TGTGCCAGCAGCCGAGACGGGACAAATCAGCCCCAGCATTTT CASSRDGTNQPQHF few TRBJ1-5 . TRBV9
TGTGCCAGCAGCCGCGGGCAGGATACGCAGTATTTT CASSRGQDTQYF . TRBJ2-3 . TRBV5-6
TGTGCCAGCAGGCCACCGGGACAGGGAGCCGGGGAGCTGTTTTTT CASRPPGQGAGELFF . TRBJ2-2 TRBD1 TRBV6-5
TGTGCCAGTAGTATACAGGGGGCAGCAGATACGCAGTATTTT CASSIQGAADTQYF . TRBJ2-3 TRBD1 TRBV19
TGTGCCTGGACCGACGAGGGGATCTCTGGAAACACCATATATTTT CAWTDEGISGNTIYF . TRBJ1-3 . TRBV30
TGTGCCAGCAGCCACAGACTGGCCTCCTACAATGAGCAGTTCTTC CASSHRLASYNEQFF . TRBJ2-1 . TRBV5-4
TGTGCCAGCATGAAGACAGGGAGTGAATACACTGAAGCTTTCTTT CASMKTGSEYTEAFF . TRBJ1-1 TRBD1 TRBV2
TGTGCCAGCAGCGTAGAAGGGGGTTACAATGAGCAGTTCTTC CASSVEGGYNEQFF . TRBJ2-1 . TRBV9
TGTGCCAGCAGTGAAGCAAGAGCTCGGGGGAGAGAGCAGTACTTC CASSEARARGREQYF . TRBJ2-7 . TRBV6-1
TGTGCCAGCAGCCCGGGGACATCCTCCCCTTCCTACGAGCAGTACTTC CASSPGTSSPSYEQYF . TRBJ2-7 . TRBV9
TGTGCCAGCAGCTTGGGGCTAGCGGGGGTCACAGATACGCAGTATTTT CASSLGLAGVTDTQYF . TRBJ2-3 TRBD2 TRBV5-4
TGCGCCAGCAAAACAGTTCCTAGCACAGATACGCAGTATTTT CASKTVPSTDTQYF . TRBJ2-3 . TRBV5-1
TGTGCCAGCAGTTACTCAGACAGGGGTGCTGGAAACACCATATATTTT CASSYSDRGAGNTIYF . TRBJ1-3 TRBD1 TRBV6-5
TGTGCCAGCAGGCCGGAAGGGGCCGGTCAAGAAAAACTGTTTTTT CASRPEGAGQEKLFF . TRBJ1-4 . TRBV6-6
TGTGCCAGCAATAAGGCAGGAAACGCCGGGGAGCTGTTTTTT CASNKAGNAGELFF once TRBJ2-2 . TRBV2
TGTGCCAGCACCCCCGACCCACCCGGTTTCGAGCAGTACTTC CASTPDPPGFEQYF . TRBJ2-7 . TRBV11-3
TGTGCCAGCAGTGACTCAGGTTACACTGAGCAGTTCTTC CASSDSGYTEQFF . TRBJ2-1 . TRBV6-1
TGTGCCAGCAGTGGACGTAGGGGGAGGGCCGATGATACGCAGTATTTT CASSGRRGRADDTQYF . TRBJ2-3 . TRBV6-1
TGCGCCAGCAGCCAAGGGGGGGTGGAAAAACTGTTTTTT CASSQGGVEKLFF . TRBJ1-4 . TRBV4-1
TGCGCCAGCAGCTTGAAGGGACAGGGGGGATCCGGGGAGCTGTTTTTT CASSLKGQGGSGELFF once TRBJ2-2 TRBD1 TRBV5-1
TGCAGCGCGAGCAGTGTGGGGGGGAACACTGAAGCTTTCTTT CSASSVGGNTEAFF . TRBJ1-1 . TRBV29-1
TGTGCCAGCAGTGAAAGGTGGTGGGACACTGAAGCTTTCTTT CASSERWWDTEAFF . TRBJ1-1 . TRBV6-1
TGTGCCAGTAGTATAGGCGGGGAAGCGGAGCAGTTCTTC CASSIGGEAEQFF . TRBJ2-1 . TRBV19
TGTGCCAGCAGGAGGGCCGGCCTCCAGAACTACGAGCAGTACTTC CASRRAGLQNYEQYF . TRBJ2-7 . TRBV6-5
TGCGCCAGCAGCCCATCTGGGAGAGTCGGAAACACCATATATTTT CASSPSGRVGNTIYF once TRBJ1-3 . TRBV10-2